This T cell receptor beta chain was found in a study of T cell repertoires in cytomegalovirus infection. Study information: Recently identified HLA-C-restricted and well-studied HLA-B-restricted CMV epitopes were used. It can be stated that public TCR beta signatures indicated CMV infection as well as a matching HLA type. Findings and limits, study-wide: Cumulative frequency of public TCR beta families picked out carriers of CMV plus the relevant HLA. There were HLA-C-restricted CMV-specific TCR beta clonotypes dominating the ex vivo response.

TCRdb used MiXCR to reprocess the reads, holding one entry per CDR3 protein. Found here are about 700,000 distinct CDR3 sequences, roughly 33% of them singletons; the top ten hold approximately 18%. The V end was cut by 3 bases, the J end by 2 bases, with 10 bases between. The germline V gene has CDR1 ENHRY and CDR2 SYGVKD. The CDR3 totals 14 residues. Of note for this clonotype: Antigen specificity is unknown.

This receptor was obtained from a human donor in good health (CMV status not recorded). Some clones in this sample may be carry-over from other donors' samples. Sequencing used cultured PBMCs, obtained from culture after CMV antigen stimulation. The genes are TRBV10-3 and TRBJ2-5; a weak D match, TRBD2 (5 bases). CDR3 region: CAISDRTQQETQYF. CDR3 coding DNA: TGTGCCATCAGTGACCGGACTCAACAAGAGACCCAGTACTTC.